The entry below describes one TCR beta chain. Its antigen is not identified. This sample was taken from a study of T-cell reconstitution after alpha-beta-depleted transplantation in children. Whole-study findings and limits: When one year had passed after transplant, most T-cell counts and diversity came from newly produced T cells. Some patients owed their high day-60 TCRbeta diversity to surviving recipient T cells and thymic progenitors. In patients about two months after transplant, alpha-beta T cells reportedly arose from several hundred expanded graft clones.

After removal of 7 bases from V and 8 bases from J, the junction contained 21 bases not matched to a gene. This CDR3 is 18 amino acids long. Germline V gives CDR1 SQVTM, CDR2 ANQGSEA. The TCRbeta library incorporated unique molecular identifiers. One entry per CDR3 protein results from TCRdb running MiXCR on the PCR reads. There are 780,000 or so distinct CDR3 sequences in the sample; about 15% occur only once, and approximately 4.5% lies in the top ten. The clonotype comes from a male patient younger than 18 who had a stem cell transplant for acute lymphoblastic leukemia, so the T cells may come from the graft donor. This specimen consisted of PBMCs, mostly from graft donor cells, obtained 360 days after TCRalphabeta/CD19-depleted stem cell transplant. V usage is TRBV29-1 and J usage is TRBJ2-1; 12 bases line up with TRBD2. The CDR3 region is CSGGEGLAGYPPIYEQFF. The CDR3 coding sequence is TGCAGCGGCGGGGAGGGACTAGCGGGCTACCCCCCGATTTATGAGCAGTTCTTC.